This T cell receptor (beta chain) emerged from a study of blood T cell repertoires in COVID-19. Study summary: Spain, Italy and the United States supplied samples that represented acute and convalescent COVID-19. Nucleic acid was either cDNA or gDNA, and it came from T cells, B-cell-depleted T cells, or PBMCs.

Germline CDR1 and CDR2: SNHLY and FYNNEI. V trimming: 2 bases; J trimming: 4 bases; junction bases outside the gene matches: 6. The CDR3 totals 16 residues. Some clones are missing from TCRdb's copy, which holds only in-frame ones; the method was immunoSEQ multiplex PCR. The sample has tens of thousands of clones; about 90% are singletons. Material for sequencing was peripheral blood. The receptor was isolated from a man older than 75 with acute or convalescent COVID-19. V is TRBV2 and J is TRBJ1-4; TRBD1 aligns across 8 bases. The CDR3 sequence is CASSELRGQGNEKLFF. Written as DNA, the CDR3 is TGTGCCAGCAGTGAACTTCGAGGACAGGGTAATGAAAAACTGTTTTTT.